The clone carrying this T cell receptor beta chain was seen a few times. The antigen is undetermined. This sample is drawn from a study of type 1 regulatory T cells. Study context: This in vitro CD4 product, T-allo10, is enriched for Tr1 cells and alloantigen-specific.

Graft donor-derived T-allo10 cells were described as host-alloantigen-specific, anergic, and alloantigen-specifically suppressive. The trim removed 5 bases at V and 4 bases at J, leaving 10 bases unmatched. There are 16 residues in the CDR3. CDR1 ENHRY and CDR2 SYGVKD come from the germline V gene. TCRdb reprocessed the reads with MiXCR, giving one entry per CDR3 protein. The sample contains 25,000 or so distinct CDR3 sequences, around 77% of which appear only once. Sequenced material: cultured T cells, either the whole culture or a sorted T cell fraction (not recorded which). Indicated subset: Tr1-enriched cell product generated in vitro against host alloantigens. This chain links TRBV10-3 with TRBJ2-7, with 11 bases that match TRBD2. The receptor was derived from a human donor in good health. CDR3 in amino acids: CAISQITTSGSYEQYF. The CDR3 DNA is TGTGCCATCAGTCAAATCACTACTAGCGGGAGTTACGAGCAGTACTTC.